This TCR beta chain is from a study of response to subunit inactivated influenza vaccine. Regarding the study as a whole: Authors suggested few new T cells are recruited by each seasonal influenza vaccination.

TCRdb re-analysed the RT-PCR reads in MiXCR, keeping a single row per CDR3 protein. The sample shows 590,000 or so distinct CDR3 sequences, about 15% of them seen only once. The table lists this clonotype with many counts. What it binds is unknown. This clonotype was sampled from a man in his fifties who received an inactivated influenza vaccine. This specimen consisted of PBMCs from blood, obtained around two weeks before vaccination.

The CDR3 bases are TGCAGCGTTGATGGGACTAGCGGGAAGAAAGAGACCCAGTACTTC. Translation: CSVDGTSGKKETQYF. The chain links TRBV29-1 to TRBJ2-5, with TRBD2 matching 13 bases. Germline loops: CDR1 SQVTM, CDR2 ANQGSEA. The CDR3 consists of 15 residues. The V gene end was trimmed by 3 bases and the J gene end by 3 bases; junction bases not matched to a gene: 4.